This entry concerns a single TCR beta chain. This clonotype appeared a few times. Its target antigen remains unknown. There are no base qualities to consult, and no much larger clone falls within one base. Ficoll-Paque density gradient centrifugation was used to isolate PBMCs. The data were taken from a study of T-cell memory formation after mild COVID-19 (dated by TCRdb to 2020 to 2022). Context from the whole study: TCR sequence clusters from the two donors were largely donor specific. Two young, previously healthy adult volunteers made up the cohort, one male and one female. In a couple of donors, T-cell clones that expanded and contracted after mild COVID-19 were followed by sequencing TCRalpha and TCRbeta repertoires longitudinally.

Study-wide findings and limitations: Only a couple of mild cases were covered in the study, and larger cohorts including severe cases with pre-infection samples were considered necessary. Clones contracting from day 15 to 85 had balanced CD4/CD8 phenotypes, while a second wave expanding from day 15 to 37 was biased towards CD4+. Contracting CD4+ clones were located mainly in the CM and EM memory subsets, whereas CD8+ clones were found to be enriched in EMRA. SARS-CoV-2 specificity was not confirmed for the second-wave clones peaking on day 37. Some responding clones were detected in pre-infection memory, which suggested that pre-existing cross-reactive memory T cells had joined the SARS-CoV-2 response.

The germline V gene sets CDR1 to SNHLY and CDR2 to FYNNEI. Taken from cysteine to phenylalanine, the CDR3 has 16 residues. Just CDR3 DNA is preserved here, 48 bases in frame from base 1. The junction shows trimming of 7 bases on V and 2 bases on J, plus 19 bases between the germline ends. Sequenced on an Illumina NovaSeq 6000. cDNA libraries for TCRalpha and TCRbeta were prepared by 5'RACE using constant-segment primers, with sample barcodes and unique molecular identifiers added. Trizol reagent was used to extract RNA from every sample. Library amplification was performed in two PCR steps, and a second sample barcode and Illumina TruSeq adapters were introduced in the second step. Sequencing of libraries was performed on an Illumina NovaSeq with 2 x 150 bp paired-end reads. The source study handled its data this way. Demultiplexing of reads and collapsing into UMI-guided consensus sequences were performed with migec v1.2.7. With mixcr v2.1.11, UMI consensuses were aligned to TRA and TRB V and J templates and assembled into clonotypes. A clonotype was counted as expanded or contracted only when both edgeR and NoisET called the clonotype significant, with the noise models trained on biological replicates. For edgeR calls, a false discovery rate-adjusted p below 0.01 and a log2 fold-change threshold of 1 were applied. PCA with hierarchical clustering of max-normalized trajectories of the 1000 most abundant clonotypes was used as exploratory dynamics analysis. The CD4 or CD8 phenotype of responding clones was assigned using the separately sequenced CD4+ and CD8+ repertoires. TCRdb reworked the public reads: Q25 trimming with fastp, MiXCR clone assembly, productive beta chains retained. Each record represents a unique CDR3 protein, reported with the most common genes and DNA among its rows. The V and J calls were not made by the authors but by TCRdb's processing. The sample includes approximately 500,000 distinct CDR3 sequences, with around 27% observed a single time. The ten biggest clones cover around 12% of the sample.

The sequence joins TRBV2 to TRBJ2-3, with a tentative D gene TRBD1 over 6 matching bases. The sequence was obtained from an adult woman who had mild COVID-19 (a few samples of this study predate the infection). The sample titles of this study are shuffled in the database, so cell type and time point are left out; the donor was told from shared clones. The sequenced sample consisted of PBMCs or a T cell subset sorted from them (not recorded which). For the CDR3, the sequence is CASIALDRSHTDTQYF. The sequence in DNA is TGTGCCAGCATCGCATTAGACAGGAGCCACACAGATACGCAGTATTTT.